These 14 T cell receptor beta chains were sequenced from one sample in a study of T cells in Graves' hyperthyroidism and ophthalmopathy. RNA transcripts yielded amplified TCR beta CDR3 regions. The primer set for the first-round RT-PCR of the TCR CDR3 was HTBI. TCRdb ran MiXCR on the multiplex PCR reads and lists one entry per CDR3 protein. The sample includes 490,000 or so distinct CDR3 sequences, roughly a sixth of them seen just once. Sample: blood. The receptors stem from a woman aged 25 to 39 with Graves' ophthalmopathy.

In its sample, this clonotype was seen a few times. The chain recombines TRBV28 with TRBJ2-5; TRBD1 aligns across 8 bases. CDR3 length equals 15 residues. Trimming removed 4 bases from V and 0 bases from J; junction bases left unmatched: 4. Germline lookup yields CDR1 MDHEN and CDR2 SYDVKM. The CDR3 is CASSSRDRYQETQYF. The CDR3 bases are TGTGCCAGCAGTTCTAGGGACAGGTACCAAGAGACCCAGTACTTC.

This rearrangement joins TRBV6-1 to TRBJ2-7; no clear D. This CDR3 has 13 residues. Trimming took off 6 bases at V and 2 bases at J, with 11 bases between the two ends. Germline CDR1 MNHNS, CDR2 SASEGT. CDR3 bases: TGTGCCAGCAGAAAAGTAGGGACCTACGAGCAGTACTTC. Its protein product is CASRKVGTYEQYF.

The V call is TRBV5-1, the J call TRBJ2-1; unclear D gene. Per the germline V gene, CDR1 is SGHRS and CDR2 is YFSETQ. Trimming left V 0 bases short and J 6 bases short, with 10 bases between. The CDR3 runs to 14 residues. The CDR3 nucleotides are TGCGCCAGCAGCTTGGTTGGGGTGGGCAATGAGCAGTTCTTC. Residues: CASSLVGVGNEQFF.

This clonotype came up many times. The V and J genes are TRBV3-1 and TRBJ2-1; 7 bases match TRBD2. Germline V gene sequence: CDR1 LGHDT, CDR2 YNNKEL (reference sequence). The J segment lost 5 bases and the V segment lost 0 bases, leaving 10 bases of the junction unmatched. The CDR3 is 17 amino acids. CDR3 DNA sequence: TGTGCCAGCAGCCAAGATTTTGGTAGCGGGCGACACAATGAGCAGTTCTTC. Its translation is CASSQDFGSGRHNEQFF.

V usage is TRBV30 and J usage is TRBJ2-7; D unresolved. Germline V lookup: CDR1 GTSNPN, CDR2 SVGIG (reference sequence). With 0 bases removed from V and 3 bases from J, the gap between germline ends came to 15 bases. The CDR3 contains 15 residues. The CDR3 loop reads CAWSVLGNSFYEQYF. The CDR3 coding sequence is TGTGCCTGGAGTGTACTGGGGAACAGTTTCTACGAGCAGTACTTC.

In its sample, this clonotype was seen many times. The J gene is TRBJ1-1, the V gene TRBV7-3; D remains unclear. The CDR3 is 14 residues long. Germline V CDR1 and CDR2: SGHTA, FQGTGA. V lost 2 bases and J lost 6, with 13 bases in between. The CDR3 is CASSLGQAGSEAFF. CDR3 DNA: TGTGCCAGCAGCTTAGGGCAGGCCGGCTCTGAAGCTTTCTTT.

In its sample, this clonotype was seen many times. V is TRBV28 and J is TRBJ2-5; possibly TRBD1 for D (6 bases). This CDR3 contains 14 residues. Germline V gene lookup returns CDR1 MDHEN and CDR2 SYDVKM. With 5 bases removed from V and 5 bases from J, the gap between germline ends came to 15 bases. The CDR3 loop is CASSPSGARETQYF. The CDR3 nucleotides read TGTGCCAGCAGTCCCTCAGGGGCTAGGGAGACCCAGTACTTC. The full variable domain, its missing parts supplied by reference TRBV28 and TRBJ2-5, is DVKVTQSSRYLVKRTGEKVFLECVQDMDHENMFWYRQDPGLGLRLIYFSYDVKMKEKGDIPEGYSVSREKKERFSLILESASTNQTSMYLCASSPSGARETQYFGPGTRLLVL.

This clonotype was detected many times. This rearrangement joins TRBV7-9 to TRBJ2-5, with D tentatively TRBD1 (6 bases). Trimming took 4 bases from V and 1 from J, leaving 7 bases between them. CDR1 and CDR2 (germline): SEHNR, FQNEAQ (reference sequence). CDR3 length: 13 residues. DNA of the CDR3: TGTGCCAGCAGCTCGGACAGCCAAGAGACCCAGTACTTC. Translated, it gives CASSSDSQETQYF.

The sample holds a few counts of this clonotype. The chain combines TRBV27 with TRBJ1-4, with 8 bases aligning to TRBD1. Germline V lookup: CDR1 MNHEY, CDR2 SMNVEV (reference sequence). The CDR3 is 15 residues long. Trimming removed 0 bases from V and 6 bases from J; junction bases left unmatched: 3. For the CDR3, the DNA is TGTGCCAGCAGTTTATCCCGGACAGGGCATGAAAAACTGTTTTTT. Protein product: CASSLSRTGHEKLFF.

At least ten counts were recorded for this clonotype. CDR3 sequence: CASSPQDTPGNEQFF. CDR3 DNA sequence: TGTGCCAGCTCACCACAGGACACACCGGGCAATGAGCAGTTCTTC. The J gene is TRBJ2-1, the V gene TRBV18; D perhaps matches TRBD1 (5 bases). The V gene lost 1 base and the J gene lost 6 bases, with 13 bases spanning the gap. The CDR3 is 15 amino acids. Germline CDR1 reads KGHSH; CDR2 reads LQKENI.

Ten or more counts support this clonotype. V gene TRBV28 combines with J gene TRBJ1-5; D might be TRBD1 (6 bases). Germline lookup yields CDR1 MDHEN and CDR2 SYDVKM. The length of the CDR3 is 15 residues. Trimming pared 6 bases from V and 7 bases from J, leaving 19 bases between. CDR3 region: CASSPEQGFGQPQHF. The CDR3 DNA sequence: TGTGCCAGCAGCCCAGAACAGGGATTTGGGCAGCCCCAGCATTTT.

Many counts were recorded for this clonotype. This chain connects TRBV6-1 to TRBJ2-1; 10 nucleotides agree with TRBD1. The V gene's germline CDR1 is MNHNS and CDR2 SASEGT. This CDR3 is built from 17 residues. Trimming removed 5 bases from V and 5 bases from J; junction bases left unmatched: 12. The chain's CDR3 is CASSFLPGQGFHNEQFF. In nucleotides, the CDR3 is TGTGCCAGCAGTTTCCTTCCGGGACAGGGGTTCCACAATGAGCAGTTCTTC.

This sequence joins TRBV9 and TRBJ2-5; 9 bases map to TRBD2. V gave up 0 bases and J gave up 7 bases; unmatched junction bases: 4. The CDR3 has 14 amino acids. The germline CDR1 and CDR2 sequences are SGDLS and YYNGEE. The CDR3 loop is CASSVAAGGMTQYF. The CDR3, as DNA: TGTGCCAGCAGCGTAGCCGCGGGAGGGATGACCCAGTACTTC.

This clonotype occurred many times. This sequence joins TRBV2 and TRBJ2-3, with a possible D match to TRBD1 (5 bases). Germline lookup yields CDR1 SNHLY and CDR2 FYNNEI. The CDR3 covers 13 residues. The V end lost 2 bases, the J end lost 3 bases, and 6 bases lay between the germline ends. The CDR3 spells CASSEKGTDTQYF. The DNA of the CDR3 is TGTGCCAGCAGTGAAAAGGGGACAGATACGCAGTATTTT.